This T cell receptor beta chain was sequenced for a study of vaccination and CD4 T cells after COVID-19. The CDR3 runs 18 residues. V lost 2 bases, J lost 1 base, and 16 bases stayed unmatched. Per germline, CDR1 GTSNPN and CDR2 SVGIG (reference sequence). The Oncomine TCR Beta short-read assay sequenced DNA from cultured CD4+ T cells. Investigators obtained genomic DNA by extraction from cultured CD4+ T cells. TCRdb re-called the PCR reads with MiXCR, one entry per CDR3 protein. Of about 14,000 distinct CDR3 sequences listed, about 50% are singletons. Regarding treatment: roughly 10-day PBMC culture with coronavirus spike peptide pools or control peptides (ViraFEST assay). Expansion of antigen-specific T cells with peptide pools by ViraFEST preceded sequencing of TCRs. Per well, 1.5 million to 2.5 million PBMCs were cultured in the presence of around 10 IU/ml IL-2 and approximately 9.5 ug/ml peptide pools. The cultures had half their medium swapped for fresh IL-2 medium on days 3 and 7.

As for this clonotype: The antigen remains undetermined.

Material: CD4+ T cells from blood, cultured in vitro. This TCR derives from a human donor who had recovered from COVID-19. The chain is built from TRBV30 and TRBJ1-2; TRBD1 matches 7 bases. CDR3 sequence: CAWSYPPQQGKLNYGYTF. CDR3 bases: TGTGCCTGGAGTTACCCCCCCCAACAGGGGAAGCTTAACTATGGCTACACCTTC.